This T cell receptor beta chain stems from a study of T cell changes during pregnancy in multiple sclerosis. V shed 4 bases and J 4 bases; nucleotides not matched to a gene: 15. CDR1 LNHDA and CDR2 SQIVND come from the germline V gene (reference sequence). CDR3 length: 17 amino acids. Assay used: immunoSEQ multiplex PCR; TCRdb lists only in-frame clones, some missing. The sample comprises some 27,000 clones, about 88% of which are singletons, and approximately 0.86% rests with the top ten. This rearrangement joins TRBV19 to TRBJ1-1; 7 bases agree with TRBD1. This sequence was found in a female donor with multiple sclerosis, enrolled in a pregnancy study. The sample here was CD4+ T cells from peripheral blood mononuclear cells, taken in the second trimester of pregnancy. The CDR3, as DNA: TGTGCCAGTAGTACCCGGGACAGTGGAGGGGTCGGCACTGAAGCTTTCTTT. Translated, it gives CASSTRDSGGVGTEAFF.